This T cell receptor (beta chain) derives from a study of T-cell reconstitution after alpha-beta-depleted transplantation in children. Germline lookup yields CDR1 SGHTA and CDR2 FQGNSA. The CDR3 has 17 amino acids. Between the trimmed V and J ends, which lost 0 bases and 1 base, there was a span of 15 bases. This clonotype was counted many times. Unique molecular identifiers were incorporated when the TCRbeta library was constructed. TCRdb reprocessed the PCR reads via MiXCR and lists one record per CDR3 protein. The data show more than 60,000 distinct CDR3 sequences, with 5.5% to 7.5% seen just once and less than 3% held by the top ten.

Here the sequenced sample was PBMCs from the stem cell graft donor, taken from the stem cell graft. This clonotype was sampled from a human donor who donated a stem cell graft to a child with acute lymphoblastic leukemia. The chain uses TRBV7-2 and TRBJ1-1; no clear D. In DNA form, the CDR3 reads TGTGCCAGCAGCTTAGCCGGGTTTTTGCGGGCGAACACTGAAGCTTTCTTT. Its protein product is CASSLAGFLRANTEAFF.